A single sample is the source of the 5 T cell receptor beta chains below, sequenced in a study of T cells in tuberculosis. The table came from immunoSEQ multiplex PCR; TCRdb's copy has only in-frame clones and leaves some out. The repertoire holds about 34,000 clones, with 91% as singletons. The source material was PBMCs. Receptor source: a donor aged 10-29 years with latent tuberculosis or without tuberculosis infection.

The genes are TRBV23-1 and TRBJ2-3; TRBD2 agrees at 10 bases. TRBV23-1 is an ORF, with its function uncertain. The CDR3 totals 18 residues. V shed 2 bases and J 2 bases; nucleotides not matched to a gene: 10. The DNA of the CDR3 is TGCGCCAGCAGTCAAATACCTAGCGGGGGCCGCACCACAGATACGCAGTATTTT. This translates into CASSQIPSGGRTTDTQYF.

This chain joins TRBV6-5 and TRBJ1-1; 7 bases line up with TRBD1. The V segment lost 6 bases and the J segment 4 bases; nucleotides outside the gene matches: 8. Germline assignment: CDR1 MNHEY and CDR2 SVGAGI. CDR3 size: 14 residues. The CDR3 DNA sequence: TGTGCCAGCAGATTCCACAGGGGAGGCACTGAAGCTTTCTTT. Translation gives CASRFHRGGTEAFF.

This clone was observed a handful of times. The chain joins TRBV19 to TRBJ1-6; D remains ambiguous. Germline-derived CDR1 and CDR2 are LNHDA and SQIVND (reference sequence). V shed 5 bases and J shed 9 bases, with 8 bases lying between them. The CDR3 loop spans 12 amino acids. The CDR3 protein is CASSPRGSPLHF. As DNA, the CDR3 is TGTGCCAGTAGTCCACGGGGTTCACCCCTCCACTTT.

This chain links TRBV18 with TRBJ2-7; the match to TRBD1 covers 8 bases. Losses at the gene ends were 0 bases for V and 7 bases for J; bases not matched to a gene: 8. The germline V gene encodes CDR1 KGHSH and CDR2 LQKENI. CDR3 length: 15 amino acids. The CDR3 reads CASSPPDRDLGEQYF. The CDR3 DNA reads as TGTGCCAGCTCACCACCGGACAGGGACCTAGGAGAGCAGTACTTC.

The J gene is TRBJ2-7, the V gene TRBV18, with 10 bases identical to TRBD1. The germline V gene has CDR1 KGHSH and CDR2 LQKENI. V trimming: 3 bases; J trimming: 3 bases; junction bases outside the gene matches: 5. CDR3 length: 15 residues. CDR3 loop: CASSPLGQGYYEQYF. The CDR3 coding sequence is TGTGCCAGCTCACCCCTGGGACAGGGGTACTACGAGCAGTACTTC.